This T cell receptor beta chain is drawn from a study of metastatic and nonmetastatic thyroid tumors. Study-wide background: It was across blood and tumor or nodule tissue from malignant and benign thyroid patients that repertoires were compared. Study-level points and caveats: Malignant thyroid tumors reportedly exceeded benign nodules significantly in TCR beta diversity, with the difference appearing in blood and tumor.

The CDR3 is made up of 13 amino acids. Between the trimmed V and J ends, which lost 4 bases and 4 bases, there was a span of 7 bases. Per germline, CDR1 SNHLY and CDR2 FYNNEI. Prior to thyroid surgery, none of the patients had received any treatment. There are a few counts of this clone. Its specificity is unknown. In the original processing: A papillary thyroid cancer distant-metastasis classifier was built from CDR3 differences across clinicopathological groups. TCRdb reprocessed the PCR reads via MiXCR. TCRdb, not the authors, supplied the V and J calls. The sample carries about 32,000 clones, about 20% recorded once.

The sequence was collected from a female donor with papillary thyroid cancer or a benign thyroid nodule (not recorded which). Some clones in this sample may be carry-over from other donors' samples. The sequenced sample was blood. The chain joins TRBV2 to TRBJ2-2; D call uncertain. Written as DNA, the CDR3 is TGTGCCAGCAGTGTCGACTCCACCGGGGAGCTGTTTTTT. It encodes CASSVDSTGELFF.